This T cell receptor (beta chain) stems from a study of identical twins. TCRdb ran MiXCR on the 5' RACE reads and lists one entry per CDR3 protein. The repertoire holds about 720,000 distinct CDR3 sequences, 18% seen once, with roughly 14% in the top ten. The length of the CDR3 is 19 residues. This same sample was also part of a study on T cells expressing NK-cell markers.

V usage is TRBV21-1 and J usage is TRBJ2-6; no check of the table's D call, TRBD1, against the DNA was made. TRBV21-1 is shown as a pseudogene. The TCR was taken from a woman aged 18-35 years in good health. Sequenced sample: PBMCs. CDR3 sequence: CASSKAPGSNGTGANVLTF. In DNA, the CDR3 is TGTGCCAGCAGCAAAGCCCCTGGGTCAAATGGAACTGGGGCCAACGTCCTGACTTTC.